Listed below are T cell receptor beta chains from one sample, sequenced in a study of T cell responses to AZD1222 COVID-19 vaccine. Clones were read by immunoSEQ multiplex PCR, and TCRdb kept only the in-frame ones, dropping some. The sample lists tens of thousands of clones, 75% to 90% occurring once. The specimen was peripheral blood, collected 28 days after the second AZD1222 dose. These receptor sequences come from an adult who received the AZD1222 COVID-19 vaccine. The CDR3 runs from the conserved cysteine through the conserved F or W. A D gene is named only where the DNA matches it firmly. Not all rows give a size; the values are once, few, many and, for expanded clones, a class.

d_gene: NA
v_gene: TRBV5-4
abundance: NA
j_gene: TRBJ1-5
CDR3nt: TGTGCCAGCAGCTTGAGAGGGGCGGGACAGCCCCAGCATTTT
CDR3aa: CASSLRGAGQPQHF

d_gene: TRBD1
v_gene: TRBV5-4
abundance: NA
j_gene: TRBJ2-7
CDR3nt: TGTGCCAGCAGCTTGCAGGGGGCGACTGCCTACGAGCAGTACTTC
CDR3aa: CASSLQGATAYEQYF

d_gene: TRBD2
v_gene: TRBV5-4
abundance: NA
j_gene: TRBJ2-1
CDR3nt: TGTGCCAGCAGCTTGGGCGGGAGAGGGTCCTACAATGAGCAGTTCTTC
CDR3aa: CASSLGGRGSYNEQFF

d_gene: NA
v_gene: TRBV7-9
abundance: once
j_gene: TRBJ2-1
CDR3nt: TGTGCCAGCAGCTCGGATTACAGCTCCTACAATGAGCAGTTCTTC
CDR3aa: CASSSDYSSYNEQFF

d_gene: NA
v_gene: TRBV30
abundance: NA
j_gene: TRBJ1-4
CDR3nt: TGTGCCTGGAGTGAGGTCCCCTTGGGAGAAAAACTGTTTTTT
CDR3aa: CAWSEVPLGEKLFF

d_gene: NA
v_gene: TRBV28
abundance: NA
j_gene: TRBJ1-5
CDR3nt: TGTGCCAGCAGTGCTCTTTCCGGGACCGGCGCTCAGCCCCAGCATTTT
CDR3aa: CASSALSGTGAQPQHF

d_gene: TRBD2
v_gene: TRBV18
abundance: NA
j_gene: TRBJ2-1
CDR3nt: TGTGCCAGCTCACCACCTAGCGGGGGGAGCTACAATGAGCAGTTCTTC
CDR3aa: CASSPPSGGSYNEQFF

d_gene: NA
v_gene: TRBV7-6
abundance: NA
j_gene: TRBJ1-1
CDR3nt: TGTGCCAGCAGCCCAGGGTCCGGGACGGCGAACACTGAAGCTTTCTTT
CDR3aa: CASSPGSGTANTEAFF

d_gene: NA
v_gene: TRBV6-2/TRBV6-3
abundance: NA
j_gene: TRBJ2-7
CDR3nt: TGTGCCAGCAGTTACTCACACCCGAGCTCCTACGAGCAGTACTTC
CDR3aa: CASSYSHPSSYEQYF

d_gene: NA
v_gene: TRBV21-1
abundance: NA
j_gene: TRBJ1-5
CDR3nt: TGTGCCAGCAGAAAAGTGGAAATTCTTAGAAGCATTCAGCCCCAGCATTTT
CDR3aa: CASRKVEILRSIQPQHF

d_gene: TRBD1
v_gene: TRBV18
abundance: NA
j_gene: TRBJ2-7
CDR3nt: TGTGCCAGCTCACCTCCGGGACAGGGTTGGTCCGAGCAGTACTTC
CDR3aa: CASSPPGQGWSEQYF

d_gene: TRBD2
v_gene: TRBV4-2
abundance: NA
j_gene: TRBJ2-1
CDR3nt: TGTGCCAGCAGCCAAACCCCGGGGAGCGGGGGGGCGGACAATGAGCAGTTCTTC
CDR3aa: CASSQTPGSGGADNEQFF

d_gene: TRBD1
v_gene: TRBV5-1
abundance: NA
j_gene: TRBJ2-7
CDR3nt: TGCGCCAGCAGAACTCGGGACAGCACCTCCTACGAGCAGTACTTC
CDR3aa: CASRTRDSTSYEQYF

d_gene: NA
v_gene: TRBV27
abundance: NA
j_gene: TRBJ2-1
CDR3nt: TGTGCCAGCCATTTCGTCGGGGCTTTGGGGTCGGATGAGCAGTTCTTC
CDR3aa: CASHFVGALGSDEQFF

d_gene: TRBD1
v_gene: TRBV29-1
abundance: NA
j_gene: TRBJ2-2
CDR3nt: TGCAGTACCACCGGGACAGGGGTAACCGGGGAGCTGTTTTTT
CDR3aa: CSTTGTGVTGELFF

d_gene: NA
v_gene: TRBV28
abundance: NA
j_gene: TRBJ1-2
CDR3nt: TGTGCCAGCAGTTTAGTGAGGGCGCGTGGCTACACCTTC
CDR3aa: CASSLVRARGYTF

d_gene: NA
v_gene: TRBV6-5
abundance: NA
j_gene: TRBJ2-2
CDR3nt: TGTGCCAGCAGTTATTTGGGACCCGGGGAGCTGTTTTTT
CDR3aa: CASSYLGPGELFF

d_gene: NA
v_gene: TRBV3-1/TRBV3-2
abundance: NA
j_gene: TRBJ1-1
CDR3nt: TGTGCCAGCAGCCAACGGGGGTCAGACACTGAAGCTTTCTTT
CDR3aa: CASSQRGSDTEAFF

d_gene: TRBD2
v_gene: TRBV6-2/TRBV6-3
abundance: once
j_gene: TRBJ2-5
CDR3nt: TGTGCCAGCACCCCTGGGACTATATACGGGGAGACCCAGTACTTC
CDR3aa: CASTPGTIYGETQYF

d_gene: NA
v_gene: TRBV5-1
abundance: NA
j_gene: TRBJ2-2
CDR3nt: TGCGCCAGCAGGTGGGCTCCGAACACCGGGGAGCTGTTTTTT
CDR3aa: CASRWAPNTGELFF

d_gene: NA
v_gene: TRBV19
abundance: NA
j_gene: TRBJ2-7
CDR3nt: TGTGCCAGTAGTATAAGGACTCCAGCCGGAGAGCAGTACTTC
CDR3aa: CASSIRTPAGEQYF

d_gene: TRBD2
v_gene: TRBV19
abundance: NA
j_gene: TRBJ2-7
CDR3nt: TGTGCCAGTAGTCCCCAAGCGGGAGGAGGCCACGAGCAGTACTTC
CDR3aa: CASSPQAGGGHEQYF